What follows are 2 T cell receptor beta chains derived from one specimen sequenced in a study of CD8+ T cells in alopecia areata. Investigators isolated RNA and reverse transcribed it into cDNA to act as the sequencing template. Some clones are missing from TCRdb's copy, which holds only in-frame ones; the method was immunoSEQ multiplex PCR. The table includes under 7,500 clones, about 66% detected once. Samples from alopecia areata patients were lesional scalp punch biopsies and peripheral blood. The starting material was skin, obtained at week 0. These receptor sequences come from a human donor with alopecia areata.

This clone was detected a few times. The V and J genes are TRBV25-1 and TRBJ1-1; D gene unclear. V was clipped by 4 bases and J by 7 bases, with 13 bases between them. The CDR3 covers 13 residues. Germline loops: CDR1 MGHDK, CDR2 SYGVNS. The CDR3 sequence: CASSGIGPIEAFF. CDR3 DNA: TGTGCCAGCAGTGGCATAGGACCCATTGAAGCTTTCTTT.

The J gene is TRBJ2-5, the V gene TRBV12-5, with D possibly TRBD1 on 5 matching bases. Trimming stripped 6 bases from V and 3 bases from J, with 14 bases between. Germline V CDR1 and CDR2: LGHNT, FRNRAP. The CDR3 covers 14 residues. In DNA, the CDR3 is TGTGCTAGTGGCCGCGACAGTAGGGAAGAGACCCAGTACTTC. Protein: CASGRDSREETQYF.